This T cell receptor (beta chain) was retrieved from a study of T cell clonality in common variable immunodeficiency. This clone was seen repeatedly, ten times or more. The CDR3 end is not reached by the read, which stops 3 residues before it; the germline J gene fills it in. Germline V gives CDR1 SEHNR, CDR2 FQNEAQ (reference sequence). The CDR3 extends over 14 amino acids. The V and J ends lost 0 bases and 4 bases respectively, with 7 bases between them. Clones were sequenced by immunoSEQ multiplex PCR, and TCRdb holds only the in-frame ones, with some missing. The sample presents 35,000 to 50,000 clones, none singletons.

This rearrangement joins TRBV7-9 to TRBJ1-3, with a possible D match to TRBD1 (5 bases). The sequence came from a person aged 18 to 70 in good health. The sequenced sample consisted of peripheral blood mononuclear cells. CDR3 in amino acids: CASSLAGVGNTIYF. CDR3 DNA (partial): TGTGCCAGCAGCTTAGCAGGGGTCGGAAACACC.